These 20 T cell receptor beta chains were all obtained from the same sample, sequenced in a study of CD8+ T cells in alopecia areata. Treatment meaning: oral pan-JAK inhibitor, 5-10 mg twice daily. Extraction and reverse transcription of RNA yielded cDNA as the sequencing template. Repertoires were generated with immunoSEQ multiplex PCR, while TCRdb's copy carries only in-frame clones and drops some. The repertoire holds about 290,000 clones, with 58% as singletons. This sample comprised CD4+ T cells sorted from blood, obtained at week 24, from a patient treated with tofacitinib. The receptors originated from a human donor with alopecia areata.

This chain joins TRBV6-1 and TRBJ2-5, with a weak D call TRBD1 (6 bases). This CDR3 has 14 residues. In germline, CDR1 is MNHNS, CDR2 SASEGT. V dropped 7 bases and J dropped 2 bases, with 14 bases sitting between them. CDR3: CASKTGQLQETQYF. The CDR3 nucleotides are TGTGCCAGCAAAACCGGACAGTTACAAGAGACCCAGTACTTC.

This chain connects TRBV4-3 to TRBJ2-6, with 8 nucleotides matching TRBD1. Germline trimming cut 2 bases from V and 4 bases from J; bases unmatched to any gene: 7. Germline assignment: CDR1 LGHNA and CDR2 YSLEER. This CDR3 region has 17 residues. The CDR3 bases are TGCGCCAGCAGCCAACTTCGACAGGGGTCCGGGGCCAACGTCCTGACTTTC. It codes for CASSQLRQGSGANVLTF.

V gene TRBV4-1 combines with J gene TRBJ2-7; tentative D call: TRBD1 (6 bases). The CDR3 contains 15 residues. V was pared by 4 bases and J by 1 base, with 14 bases between. Germline loops: CDR1 MGHRA, CDR2 YSYEKL. The CDR3: CASSRTELQSYEQYF. The DNA of the CDR3 is TGCGCCAGCAGCCGGACAGAATTACAATCCTACGAGCAGTACTTC.

This rearrangement joins TRBV4-3 to TRBJ2-1, with TRBD2 matching over 8 bases. Germline CDR1 is LGHNA and CDR2 is YSLEER. CDR3 size: 15 residues. Trimming cost V 1 base and J 5 bases; bases outside gene matches: 4. CDR3 DNA: TGCGCCAGCAGCCAAGGCGGGGGGAAGAACAATGAGCAGTTCTTC. Amino acid sequence: CASSQGGGKNNEQFF.

In this sample, this clone turned up a few times. J is TRBJ2-1 and V is TRBV2, with D unclear. This CDR3 contains 12 residues. Germline CDR1 reads SNHLY; CDR2 reads FYNNEI. The CDR3 DNA reads TGTGCTACGCGGAGCTCCTACAATGAGCAGTTCTTC. This sequence encodes CATRSSYNEQFF. Full variable domain (rest looked up from reference TRBV2 and TRBJ2-1): EPEVTQTPSHQVTQMGQEVILRCVPISNHLYFYWYRQILGQKVEFLVSFYNNEISEKSEIFDDQFSVERPDGSNFTLKIRSTKLEDSAMYFCATRSSYNEQFFGPGTRLTVL.

This clone turned up a few times. The rearrangement uses TRBV29-1 and TRBJ2-2, with D perhaps TRBD1 or TRBD2 (6 bases each). Trimming shortened V by 4 bases and J by 5 bases, and 14 bases separated the two germline ends. CDR3 length: 14 amino acids. Germline V gene lookup returns CDR1 SQVTM and CDR2 ANQGSEA. Here the CDR3 reads CSVVTTGATGELFF. The CDR3 region has the DNA TGCAGCGTTGTCACAACGGGGGCGACCGGGGAGCTGTTTTTT.

This chain uses TRBV7-9 with TRBJ1-2, with D possibly TRBD1 on 6 matching bases. Trimming pared 1 base from V and 6 bases from J, leaving 15 bases between. CDR3 length: 15 residues. The germline CDR1 and CDR2 sequences are SEHNR and FQNEAQ (reference sequence). Written as DNA, the CDR3 is TGTGCCAGCAGCTTAGGTACAGGGTTAAGCGATGGCTACACCTTC. Its translation is CASSLGTGLSDGYTF.

The V gene is TRBV11-1, the J gene TRBJ2-6, with D perhaps matching TRBD2 (5 bases). The length of the CDR3 is 17 residues. Looked up from germline, CDR1 is SGHAT and CDR2 is FQDESV (reference sequence). The V end lost 5 bases, the J end lost 1 base, and 15 bases lay between the germline ends. CDR3 DNA sequence: TGTGCCAGCAGCGTCAGAGGGCTGGGGTCTGGGGCCAACGTCCTGACTTTC. It translates to CASSVRGLGSGANVLTF.

The V gene is TRBV30, the J gene TRBJ1-2; D perhaps matches TRBD1 (5 bases). The length of the CDR3 is 12 residues. V shed 4 bases and J shed 5 bases, with 11 bases lying between them. Per the germline V gene, CDR1 is GTSNPN and CDR2 is SVGIG (reference sequence). The CDR3 protein is CAWNPGPYGYTF. CDR3 in DNA: TGTGCCTGGAACCCGGGACCTTATGGCTACACCTTC.

This clone was detected once. The chain carries TRBV15 and TRBJ2-5; D gene ambiguous. The length of the CDR3 is 12 residues. Germline-derived CDR1 and CDR2 are LNHNV and YYDKDF (reference sequence). Trimming pared 3 bases from V and 5 bases from J, leaving 7 bases between. The CDR3 bases are TGTGCCACCAGCAGCGGAGTGGAGACCCAGTACTTC. This gives the protein CATSSGVETQYF.

This clone has only one observation. The J gene is TRBJ1-2, the V gene TRBV19; the D gene is possibly TRBD1 (6 bases). The germline gives CDR1 LNHDA, CDR2 SQIVND (reference sequence). This CDR3 is built from 13 residues. Trimming removed 6 bases at V and 0 bases at J, with 8 bases between. As DNA, the CDR3 is TGTGCCAGTAGGGACAGTCCTAACTATGGCTACACCTTC. Its protein is CASRDSPNYGYTF. Together with reference TRBV19 and TRBJ1-2, the CDR3 gives the full variable domain: DGGITQSPKYLFRKEGQNVTLSCEQNLNHDAMYWYRQDPGQGLRLIYYSQIVNDFQKGDIAEGYSVSREKKESFPLTVTSAQKNPTAFYLCASRDSPNYGYTFGSGTRLTVV.

This chain joins TRBV27 and TRBJ2-1; D remains unclear. V was pared by 4 bases and J by 3 bases, with 7 bases between. The CDR3 runs to 13 residues. CDR1 is MNHEY, CDR2 SMNVEV, per germline (reference sequence). The CDR3 spells CASSSKYYNEQFF. The CDR3 nucleotides are TGTGCCAGCAGTTCTAAATACTACAATGAGCAGTTCTTC.

The CDR3 region is CASSSRRGLSNQPQHF. In DNA form, the CDR3 reads TGTGCCAGCAGTTCCCGCAGGGGGCTCAGCAATCAGCCCCAGCATTTT. The chain employs TRBV6-5 and TRBJ1-5, with 8 bases that match TRBD1. With 4 bases clipped from V and 1 base from J, the junction kept 6 bases outside the gene matches. Per germline, CDR1 MNHEY and CDR2 SVGAGI. The CDR3 covers 16 residues.

The rearrangement links TRBV5-4 to TRBJ2-1; TRBD2 matches at 11 bases. The CDR3 spans 15 residues. The trim removed 4 bases at V and 5 bases at J, leaving 5 bases unmatched. In germline, CDR1 is SGHNT, CDR2 YYREEE (reference sequence). CDR3 DNA: TGTGCCAGCAGCCGACTAGCGGGGAATAACAATGAGCAGTTCTTC. It encodes CASSRLAGNNNEQFF.

V gene TRBV9 combines with J gene TRBJ1-6; unclear D gene. Germline loops: CDR1 SGDLS, CDR2 YYNGEE. V lost 3 bases and J lost 8, with 12 bases in between. The CDR3 sequence is 14 residues long. CDR3 DNA: TGTGCCAGCAGCGCCCGATCGACGGATTCACCCCTCCACTTT. This codes for CASSARSTDSPLHF.

V usage is TRBV29-1 and J usage is TRBJ2-1; TRBD1 matches at 9 bases. The germline CDR1 and CDR2 sequences are SQVTM and ANQGSEA. V gave up 4 bases and J gave up 4 bases; unmatched junction bases: 5. The CDR3 contains 14 residues. The CDR3 DNA follows: TGCAGCGTTGGTGGACAGGGGCCTTACAATGAGCAGTTCTTC. Translating it yields CSVGGQGPYNEQFF.

The chain is built from TRBV27 and TRBJ1-5; TRBD1 is a possible D gene (5 bases). Germline CDR1 is MNHEY and CDR2 is SMNVEV (reference sequence). Trimming removed 2 bases at V and 6 bases at J, with 14 bases between. This CDR3 spans 15 amino acids. CDR3 protein: CASSLGGGPGQPQHF. The CDR3 DNA sequence: TGTGCCAGCAGTTTAGGTGGGGGACCGGGTCAGCCCCAGCATTTT.

CDR3: CASSESSGGKWDTQYF. The CDR3 DNA is TGTGCCAGCAGCGAATCTAGCGGGGGGAAGTGGGATACGCAGTATTTT. The rearrangement uses TRBV9 and TRBJ2-3; 11 bases match TRBD2. CDR3 length: 16 residues. CDR1 and CDR2 (germline): SGDLS, YYNGEE. V gave up 3 bases and J gave up 6 bases; unmatched junction bases: 9.

The chain is built from TRBV28 and TRBJ2-7; D is unresolved. Trimming pared 6 bases from V and 2 bases from J, leaving 11 bases between. This CDR3 region has 13 residues. Looked up from germline, CDR1 is MDHEN and CDR2 is SYDVKM. Written as DNA, the CDR3 is TGTGCCAGCAGCCCTCATTCTCCCTACGAGCAGTACTTC. It encodes CASSPHSPYEQYF.

The rearrangement uses TRBV6-5 and TRBJ1-1, with unresolved D. The CDR3 runs 14 residues. Trimming cost V 0 bases and J 5 bases, with 10 bases left between them. Germline assignment: CDR1 MNHEY and CDR2 SVGAGI. In DNA form, the CDR3 reads TGTGCCAGCAGTTACTCGCCCCTGGTAACTGAAGCTTTCTTT. It encodes CASSYSPLVTEAFF.